A single sample is the source of the 30 T cell receptor beta chains below, sequenced in a study of blood T cell repertoires in COVID-19. Clones were sequenced by immunoSEQ multiplex PCR, and TCRdb holds only the in-frame ones, with some missing. Counted here are roughly 100,000 clones, roughly 83% occurring once; the ten biggest clones make up roughly 3.4%. The material sequenced was peripheral blood. The receptor source for this set is a woman older than 75 with active or convalescent COVID-19.

This chain uses TRBV5-1 with TRBJ2-3; 8 nucleotides match TRBD2. CDR1 is SGHRS, CDR2 YFSETQ, per germline. The CDR3 runs to 17 residues. The junction had 10 bases not matched to a gene; V was cut back by 0 bases and J by 4 bases. The DNA of the CDR3 is TGCGCCAGCAGCTTGGCCGTCGGGGGGGCCTTGGCAGATACGCAGTATTTT. Encoded protein: CASSLAVGGALADTQYF.

The V call is TRBV28, the J call TRBJ1-6, with D hard to call. This CDR3 comprises 16 residues. Trimming left V 2 bases short and J 7 bases short, with 15 bases between. Germline assignment: CDR1 MDHEN and CDR2 SYDVKM. In DNA, the CDR3 is TGTGCCAGCAGTTTACGGGTTATAGGAAGGAATTCACCCCTCCACTTT. Protein product: CASSLRVIGRNSPLHF.

The V and J genes are TRBV28 and TRBJ2-1; 9 bases align to TRBD1. The J segment lost 9 bases and the V segment lost 7 bases, leaving 13 bases of the junction unmatched. This CDR3 region has 15 residues. CDR1 is MDHEN, CDR2 SYDVKM, per germline. CDR3 in amino acids: CASTNWGQGLSEQFF. CDR3 nucleotides: TGTGCCAGCACCAATTGGGGACAGGGATTAAGTGAGCAGTTCTTC.

The rearrangement joins TRBV20-1 to TRBJ1-6; D might be TRBD1 (5 bases). Germline loops: CDR1 DFQATT, CDR2 SNEGSKA (reference sequence). Trimming cost V 3 bases and J 6 bases, with 9 bases left between them. The CDR3 contains 13 residues. The CDR3 loop reads CSASVGVNSPLHF. The CDR3, as DNA: TGCAGTGCTAGTGTAGGGGTTAATTCACCCCTCCACTTT.

This clone was counted a few times. CDR3 nucleotide sequence: TGTGCCAGTAGTATGACGCCGCCGGCGGGGGGATCAGATACGCAGTATTTT. Translating gives CASSMTPPAGGSDTQYF. The J gene is TRBJ2-3, the V gene TRBV19, with 8 bases identical to TRBD2. J gave up 4 bases and V 3 bases, and 12 bases lay outside the gene matches. Germline V lookup: CDR1 LNHDA, CDR2 SQIVND (reference sequence). CDR3 length: 17 residues.

V gene TRBV5-1 combines with J gene TRBJ2-3; D is uncertain. Germline V CDR1 and CDR2: SGHRS, YFSETQ. The length of the CDR3 is 15 residues. V shed 5 bases and J shed 4 bases, with 17 bases lying between them. The CDR3 here is CASRKIPLNPDTQYF. The CDR3 region has the DNA TGCGCCAGCAGAAAAATCCCACTGAATCCAGATACGCAGTATTTT.

V and J are TRBV5-6 and TRBJ2-7; 8 bases are shared with TRBD1. Germline V gene sequence: CDR1 SGHDT, CDR2 YYEEEE. V shed 6 bases and J 3 bases; nucleotides not matched to a gene: 14. The CDR3 runs to 16 residues. This chain's CDR3 is CASTPLDVTGDYEQYF. In DNA form, the CDR3 reads TGTGCCAGCACTCCCTTGGATGTGACAGGGGACTACGAGCAGTACTTC. Drawing the rest from reference TRBV5-6 and TRBJ2-7, the complete variable domain is DAGVTQSPTHLIKTRGQQVTLRCSPKSGHDTVSWYQQALGQGPQFIFQYYEEEERQRGNFPDRFSGHQFPNYSSELNVNALLLGDSALYLCASTPLDVTGDYEQYFGPGTRLTVT.

V usage is TRBV18 and J usage is TRBJ2-7, with TRBD1 matching over 9 bases. The germline CDR1 and CDR2 sequences are KGHSH and LQKENI. The CDR3 length is 15 residues. Trimming took 4 bases from V and 5 from J; bases not matched to a gene: 9. In DNA, the CDR3 is TGTGCCAGCTCACAAACCGGGACAGGGTACCACGAGCAGTACTTC. It encodes CASSQTGTGYHEQYF.

The chain couples TRBV30 to TRBJ2-3, with 10 nucleotides matching TRBD2. Germline CDR1 GTSNPN, CDR2 SVGIG (reference sequence). The junction had 5 bases not matched to a gene; V was cut back by 5 bases and J by 6 bases. The CDR3 consists of 13 residues. CDR3 region: CAWETSGFDTQYF. The CDR3 DNA is TGTGCCTGGGAGACTAGCGGGTTCGATACGCAGTATTTT. The whole variable domain, filled in from reference TRBV30 and TRBJ2-3, reads SQTIHQWPATLVQPVGSPLSLECTVEGTSNPNLYWYRQAAGRGLQLLFYSVGIGQISSEVPQNLSASRPQDRQFILSSKKLLLSDSGFYLCAWETSGFDTQYFGPGTRLTVL.

In its sample, this clone was seen once. The chain employs TRBV15 and TRBJ2-7, with 7 positions matching TRBD1. The CDR3 runs to 13 residues. CDR1 is LNHNV and CDR2 is YYDKDF in the germline V gene (reference sequence). Trimming at V came to 3 bases and at J to 6 bases, leaving 5 bases not matched to a gene. The CDR3 DNA reads as TGTGCCACCAGCAGCAAGACAGGGAGCGAGCAGTACTTC. This encodes CATSSKTGSEQYF.

The rearrangement uses TRBV23-1 and TRBJ2-1; 7 bases map to TRBD1. TRBV23-1 is treated as an ORF (open reading frame) with a function not yet certain. The CDR3 length is 17 residues. Germline trimming cut 1 base from V and 2 bases from J; bases unmatched to any gene: 8. This CDR3 reads CASSQYRGCLPYNEQFF. For the CDR3, the DNA is TGCGCCAGCAGTCAATACAGGGGTTGTTTGCCCTACAATGAGCAGTTCTTC.

This clone occurred once. The chain links TRBV7-9 to TRBJ2-1; 11 nucleotides match TRBD2. V was pared by 5 bases and J by 0 bases, with 6 bases of the junction left unmatched. The CDR3 length is 17 residues. The germline gives CDR1 SEHNR, CDR2 FQNEAQ (reference sequence). The CDR3 sequence: CASSPASGRYSYNEQFF. CDR3 nucleotide sequence: TGTGCCAGCAGCCCCGCTAGCGGGAGGTACTCCTACAATGAGCAGTTCTTC.

This clone was picked up one time. The J gene is TRBJ2-4, the V gene TRBV6-7, with 7 nucleotides matching TRBD1. TRBV6-7 counts as an open reading frame of uncertain function. CDR3 length: 16 residues. The V and J ends lost 4 bases and 5 bases, in that order; junction bases with no gene match: 11. CDR3 DNA: TGTGCCAGCAGTTTATGGACAGGCCCGAAACAAAACATTCAGTACTTC. Its translation: CASSLWTGPKQNIQYF.

The chain carries TRBV9 and TRBJ2-3; D is possibly TRBD2 (5 bases). The CDR3 loop spans 14 amino acids. Germline lookup yields CDR1 SGDLS and CDR2 YYNGEE. Trimming pared 5 bases from V and 0 bases from J, leaving 10 bases between. The CDR3 nucleotides are TGTGCCAGCAGTTCAAGCGGTAGCACAGATACGCAGTATTTT. Protein: CASSSSGSTDTQYF.

The rearrangement uses TRBV9 and TRBJ1-1; 8 nucleotides match TRBD1. This CDR3 comprises 14 residues. CDR1 SGDLS and CDR2 YYNGEE come from the germline V gene. The J segment lost 4 bases and the V segment lost 2 bases, leaving 4 bases of the junction unmatched. CDR3 nucleotide sequence: TGTGCCAGCAGCGTCCTGACAGGGGCCACTGAAGCTTTCTTT. Residues: CASSVLTGATEAFF.

The gene calls are TRBV14 and TRBJ2-7; possible D gene TRBD2, 6 bases. The V end lost 1 base, the J end lost 0 bases, and 10 bases lay between the germline ends. The V gene's germline CDR1 is SGHDN and CDR2 FVKESK. This CDR3 has 15 residues. CDR3 DNA sequence: TGTGCCAGCAGCCAAGTCGGGGGATCCTCCTACGAGCAGTACTTC. Amino acids: CASSQVGGSSYEQYF.

This chain connects TRBV6-5 to TRBJ2-7, with D possibly TRBD1 on 6 matching bases. V gave up 3 bases and J gave up 3 bases, with 9 bases separating them. CDR1 MNHEY and CDR2 SVGAGI come from the germline V gene. The CDR3 consists of 13 residues. The CDR3 region has the DNA TGTGCCAGCAGTTATGGGGGCAGCTACGAGCAGTACTTC. Translating gives CASSYGGSYEQYF.

The chain recombines TRBV7-2 with TRBJ2-3; TRBD2 aligns across 10 bases. Germline values: CDR1 SGHTA, CDR2 FQGNSA. The CDR3 has 19 residues. J gave up 3 bases and V 4 bases, and 16 bases lay outside the gene matches. CDR3 DNA sequence: TGTGCCAGCAGCTCGGGACTAGCGAAGTTACGCGGAAAAACAGATACGCAGTATTTT. It translates to CASSSGLAKLRGKTDTQYF.

This chain uses TRBV24-1 with TRBJ2-1; 10 bases are shared with TRBD1. The CDR3 runs to 14 residues. Germline lookup yields CDR1 KGHDR and CDR2 SFDVKD. The V segment lost 12 bases and the J segment 2 bases; nucleotides outside the gene matches: 6. The CDR3 spells CAAPTGGAYNEQFF. The CDR3 region has the DNA TGTGCCGCCCCGACAGGGGGCGCCTACAATGAGCAGTTCTTC.

The rearrangement joins TRBV5-1 to TRBJ2-5, with TRBD1 as a possible D gene (6 bases). The CDR3 runs to 14 residues. Trimming removed 4 bases from V and 3 bases from J, with 13 bases in between. Germline assignment: CDR1 SGHRS and CDR2 YFSETQ. CDR3 sequence (DNA): TGCGCCAGCAGCGCGTGGACAGCCAAAGAGACCCAGTACTTC. This sequence encodes CASSAWTAKETQYF.

The chain has TRBV5-6 and TRBJ1-4; D possibly corresponds to TRBD1 (6 bases). The V end lost 1 base, the J end lost 8 bases, and 12 bases lay between the germline ends. Germline assignment: CDR1 SGHDT and CDR2 YYEEEE. The CDR3 is made up of 14 amino acids. CDR3 bases: TGTGCCAGCAGCTTGAGGCAGGGGACGGAAAAACTGTTTTTT. Translated, it gives CASSLRQGTEKLFF.

This clone occurred a few times. The rearrangement uses TRBV5-4 and TRBJ2-7; tentatively, D is TRBD1 (5 bases). V gave up 6 bases and J gave up 0 bases, with 13 bases separating them. Germline lookup yields CDR1 SGHNT and CDR2 YYREEE (reference sequence). The CDR3 is 14 amino acids. The DNA for the CDR3 is TGTGCCAGCACCCGGACAAAGAACTCCTACGAGCAGTACTTC. Its translation: CASTRTKNSYEQYF.

The chain combines TRBV28 with TRBJ2-1, with TRBD2 matching over 7 bases. V was clipped by 8 bases and J by 3 bases; unmatched bases: 13. The CDR3 runs to 16 residues. From germline, CDR1 is MDHEN and CDR2 SYDVKM. This chain's CDR3 is CASAIGGGSSYNEQFF. The CDR3 bases are TGTGCCAGCGCGATCGGTGGCGGGAGCAGCTACAATGAGCAGTTCTTC.

The chain employs TRBV18 and TRBJ1-1; D gene ambiguous. Germline CDR1 is KGHSH and CDR2 is LQKENI. V was cut by 2 bases and J by 0 bases, with 7 bases left in between. This CDR3 has 14 residues. The CDR3: CASSPNLMNTEAFF. CDR3 nucleotides: TGTGCCAGCTCACCAAACTTAATGAACACTGAAGCTTTCTTT.

V is TRBV7-3 and J is TRBJ2-3; 15 nucleotides agree with TRBD2. This CDR3 contains 16 residues. The germline V gene has CDR1 SGHTA and CDR2 FQGTGA. V dropped 5 bases and J dropped 3; count of bases not matched to a gene: 3. Here the CDR3 reads CASSRTSGGATDTQYF. The CDR3 bases are TGTGCCAGCAGCCGGACTAGCGGGGGGGCGACAGATACGCAGTATTTT.

The rearrangement joins TRBV28 to TRBJ2-7, with 9 nucleotides matching TRBD1. The CDR3 is made up of 15 amino acids. In germline, CDR1 is MDHEN, CDR2 SYDVKM. Trimming removed 7 bases from V and 1 base from J; junction bases left unmatched: 8. CDR3 DNA sequence: TGTGCCAGCATTGAAACGACAGGGGGTTCCTACGAGCAGTACTTC. Translating gives CASIETTGGSYEQYF.

The chain links TRBV19 to TRBJ1-3, with 10 bases that match TRBD1. CDR1 and CDR2 from the germline V gene are LNHDA and SQIVND (reference sequence). The CDR3 sequence is 15 residues long. V was clipped by 6 bases and J by 4 bases; unmatched bases: 6. CDR3 amino acids: CASSIDRGRGNTIYF. CDR3 DNA: TGTGCCAGTAGCATTGACAGGGGGCGAGGAAACACCATATATTTT. Based on the CDR3 plus reference TRBV19 and TRBJ1-3, the full variable domain is DGGITQSPKYLFRKEGQNVTLSCEQNLNHDAMYWYRQDPGQGLRLIYYSQIVNDFQKGDIAEGYSVSREKKESFPLTVTSAQKNPTAFYLCASSIDRGRGNTIYFGEGSWLTVV.

The chain uses TRBV6-1 and TRBJ1-2, with D unresolved. This CDR3 spans 13 amino acids. Germline CDR1 reads MNHNS; CDR2 reads SASEGT. Trimming stripped 2 bases from V and 7 bases from J, with 11 bases between. CDR3: CASSESVTGGYTF. The CDR3 nucleotides read TGTGCCAGCAGTGAATCTGTGACGGGTGGCTACACCTTC.

The chain employs TRBV19 and TRBJ1-5, with D uncertain. Deletions cut 7 bases from V and 4 bases from J, with 11 bases between. The germline V gene encodes CDR1 LNHDA and CDR2 SQIVND (reference sequence). The CDR3 spans 13 residues. DNA for the CDR3: TGTGCCAGTATATCAGAGCGTAATCAGCCCCAGCATTTT. Protein: CASISERNQPQHF.

This chain links TRBV29-1 with TRBJ2-3; 8 nucleotides line up with TRBD2. Germline CDR1 is SQVTM and CDR2 is ANQGSEA. The ends lost 7 bases at V and 0 bases at J; junction bases unmatched: 9. The CDR3 loop spans 15 amino acids. CDR3 DNA: TGCAGCGCACCGACTAGCGCTCGTAGCACAGATACGCAGTATTTT. As protein: CSAPTSARSTDTQYF.